The TCR beta chain described here comes from a study of OX40 agonist ivuxolimab in advanced cancers. Overall study: Patients received the agonistic anti-OX40 (CD134) antibody ivuxolimab. Study-wide findings and caveats: CD8+ T cells showed, on average, more clonal expansion than CD4+ cells. Dosing at 0.1 to 3.0 mg/kg was accompanied by clonal expansion of CD4+ and CD8+ blood T cells by week 6.

V lost 5 bases and J 7 bases, leaving 17 bases between the germline ends. Germline V gene sequence: CDR1 SGHAT, CDR2 FQNNGV. The CDR3 is 15 amino acids. Details on this clone: The antigen is not known.

Clones were sequenced by immunoSEQ multiplex PCR, and TCRdb holds only the in-frame ones, with some missing. The sample consists of around 71,000 clones, 86% of them appearing once. The chain links TRBV11-2 to TRBJ1-4; D gene ambiguous. The source is an adult with an advanced solid tumor such as melanoma, head and neck, liver or kidney cancer. Sequencing used CD4+ or CD8+ T cells sorted from blood, obtained in a trial of the OX40 agonist ivuxolimab. The chain's CDR3 is CASSPVVGVGEKLFF. The DNA for the CDR3 is TGTGCCAGCAGCCCGGTTGTTGGGGTCGGTGAAAAACTGTTTTTT.